The T cell receptor beta chain described here comes from a study of T-cell memory formation after mild COVID-19. Whole-study context: Clusters were largely donor specific.

A few counts support this clonotype. The antigen remains unidentified. The study's findings and limits: Still unconfirmed is whether the second-wave clones peaking on day 37 recognized SARS-CoV-2. Day 15 to 85 contractors were CD4/CD8 balanced; later expanders leaned CD4+.

Germline CDR1 reads KGHSH; CDR2 reads LQKENI. The CDR3 spans 15 residues. The V end lost 3 bases, the J end lost 7 bases, and 16 bases lay between the germline ends. Using constant-segment primers, 5'RACE produced TCR alpha and TCR beta cDNA libraries carrying sample barcodes and UMIs. TCRdb used MiXCR to reprocess the 5' RACE reads, holding one entry per CDR3 protein. The table records over 500,000 distinct CDR3 sequences, 17% of them present only once. Sequences were obtained from PBMCs or a T cell subset sorted from them (not recorded which). The chain uses TRBV18 and TRBJ2-1; possibly TRBD1 for D (6 bases). This clonotype originated in an adult woman who had mild COVID-19 (a few samples of this study predate the infection). Cell type and time point are not known. The CDR3 sequence is CASSPRQVFQNEQFF. The CDR3 nucleotides read TGTGCCAGCTCACCTAGACAGGTTTTCCAAAATGAGCAGTTCTTC.